This TCR beta chain was captured in a study of T cell responses to AZD1222 COVID-19 vaccine. Germline CDR1 and CDR2: SGHRS and YFSETQ. This CDR3 is built from 15 residues. V lost 0 bases, J lost 6 bases, and 8 bases stayed unmatched. Data came from immunoSEQ multiplex PCR; TCRdb stores just in-frame clones and leaves some out. The sample lists around 130,000 clones, around 87% seen once, with less than 3.5% in the top ten. The receptor was isolated from an adult who received the AZD1222 COVID-19 vaccine. V is TRBV5-1 and J is TRBJ2-7; 8 bases map to TRBD1. Sequencing used peripheral blood, obtained 28 days after the second AZD1222 dose. CDR3 residues: CASSLDGRGPGEQYF. The CDR3 bases are TGCGCCAGCAGCTTGGATGGCAGGGGGCCGGGCGAGCAGTACTTC. The whole variable domain, remainder taken from reference TRBV5-1 and TRBJ2-7, is KAGVTQTPRYLIKTRGQQVTLSCSPISGHRSVSWYQQTPGQGLQFLFEYFSETQRNKGNFPGRFSGRQFSNSRSEMNVSTLELGDSALYLCASSLDGRGPGEQYFGPGTRLTVT.